The rows below give T cell receptor beta chains drawn from one sample of a study of blood T cell repertoires in COVID-19. Data came from immunoSEQ multiplex PCR; TCRdb stores just in-frame clones and leaves some out. Of approximately 250,000 clones listed, roughly nine tenths are singletons. Sequenced material: peripheral blood. The receptors were gathered from a man aged 40-50 years with active or convalescent COVID-19. The CDR3 runs from the conserved cysteine through the conserved F or W. The D gene is left open where the match is weak. Clone size is shown for a subset of rows, as once, few, many or a class of expanded clone.

>TRBV2|TRBJ2-5|TRBD1|-
TGTGCCAGCGGGCTTGGACAGGGGTTGTGGGAGACCCAGTACTTC
CASGLGQGLWETQYF
>TRBV6-5|TRBJ2-1|TRBD1|-
TGTGCCAGCAGTTTGTCAGGGGGCCCCTACAATGAGCAGTTCTTC
CASSLSGGPYNEQFF
>TRBV5-6|TRBJ1-3|-|-
TGTGCCAGCAGCTTGCCAGGGAACGCACACACCATATATTTT
CASSLPGNAHTIYF
>TRBV10-2|TRBJ2-5|TRBD2|-
TGCGCCAGCAGCGTAGCGGGAGGGCAGGAGACCCAGTACTTC
CASSVAGGQETQYF
>TRBV4-1|TRBJ1-1|TRBD1|-
TGCGCCAGCAGCCTCCAAGACAGGGAGAGCACTGAAGCTTTCTTT
CASSLQDRESTEAFF
>TRBV2|TRBJ2-6|-|-
TGTGCCAGCAGTGAATCGGGGTTCGGGGCCAACGTCCTGACTTTC
CASSESGFGANVLTF
>TRBV7-2|TRBJ1-5|-|-
TGTGCCAGCAGCACCCACCAGGGGTTAAGCGGCCAGCATTTT
CASSTHQGLSGQHF
>TRBV11-3|TRBJ2-1|TRBD2|once
TGTGCCAGCAGCTCTATAGCGGGAGCCTACAATGAGCAGTTCTTC
CASSSIAGAYNEQFF
>TRBV3-1/TRBV3-2|TRBJ2-2|-|-
TGTGCCAGCAGCCTAGACGCGCACACCGGGGAGCTGTTTTTT
CASSLDAHTGELFF
>TRBV14|TRBJ1-1|-|once
TGTGCCAGCAGCATCGGGGGGGCTGAAGCTTTCTTT
CASSIGGAEAFF
>TRBV30|TRBJ2-3|TRBD2|-
TGTGCCTGCGCCTTGATAGCGGGAGGGCCCGCAGATACGCAGTATTTT
CACALIAGGPADTQYF
>TRBV11-2|TRBJ2-1|-|-
TGTGCCAGCAGCTTAGAGGTCATCGAGGGGCAGTTCTTC
CASSLEVIEGQFF
>TRBV9|TRBJ1-2|-|-
TGTGCCAGCTCGAGGCCCGGGTATGGCTACACCTTC
CASSRPGYGYTF
>TRBV19|TRBJ2-3|-|-
TGTGCCAGTAATCCCTCAGGGCCCACAGATACGCAGTATTTT
CASNPSGPTDTQYF
>TRBV7-3|TRBJ2-1|TRBD2|-
TGTGCCAGCGGTTATAGCGGGAGCTATGAGCAGTTCTTC
CASGYSGSYEQFF
>TRBV11-2|TRBJ1-4|-|-
TGTGCCAGCAGCGTTACAGGGTCGGCTAATGAAAAACTGTTTTTT
CASSVTGSANEKLFF
>TRBV19|TRBJ2-1|-|-
TGTGCCAGTATCGGCGGATACAATGAGCAGTTCTTC
CASIGGYNEQFF
>TRBV5-6|TRBJ2-7|-|-
TGTGCCAGCAGCTACGCGACAGGAGGCGAGCAGTACTTC
CASSYATGGEQYF
>TRBV18|TRBJ1-2|TRBD1|-
TGTGCCAGCTCACCAGGGGACAGGAGTTTCTATGGCTACACCTTC
CASSPGDRSFYGYTF
>TRBV11-2|TRBJ2-1|TRBD1|-
TGTGCCAGCAGCTATCCCGGACAGGTTTACAATGAGCAGTTCTTC
CASSYPGQVYNEQFF
>TRBV4-1|TRBJ1-3|-|few
TGCGCCAGCAGCCAAGATTCAGGGTCGGGTGGTGGAAACACCATATATTTT
CASSQDSGSGGGNTIYF
>TRBV3-1/TRBV3-2|TRBJ1-1|-|-
TGTGCCAGCAGCCAAGAGATGCGGGGGAACACTGAAGCTTTCTTT
CASSQEMRGNTEAFF
>TRBV4-1|TRBJ2-7|TRBD2|few
TGCGCCAGCAGCCAAGAGACTAGCGTCAAATACGAGCAGTACTTC
CASSQETSVKYEQYF
>TRBV2|TRBJ1-2|-|-
TGTGCCAGCAGTGAACAGGGAGGAGACTATGGCTACACCTTC
CASSEQGGDYGYTF
>TRBV10-3|TRBJ1-6|-|-
TGTGCCATCAGTGGTGGTAGAAATTCACCCCTCCACTTT
CAISGGRNSPLHF
>TRBV13|TRBJ1-4|-|-
TGTGCCAGCAAGCTTAGACCGGCGGCTAATGAAAAACTGTTTTTT
CASKLRPAANEKLFF
>TRBV12-5|TRBJ2-1|TRBD1|-
TGTGCTAGTGGTTCGCCCCCGGGACAGGGGTTTGGGTTGGATGAGCAGTTCTTC
CASGSPPGQGFGLDEQFF
>TRBV9|TRBJ1-4|-|-
TGTGCCAGCAGCTCTGCGGCCAGTAATGAAAAACTGTTTTTT
CASSSAASNEKLFF
>TRBV6-5|TRBJ1-6|-|-
TGTGCCAGCAGTTCTATTATAAATTCACCCCTCCACTTT
CASSSIINSPLHF
>TRBV11-3|TRBJ2-7|-|-
TGTGCCAGCAGCTTAAACCAGGGGCTCGAGCAGTACTTC
CASSLNQGLEQYF
>TRBV7-9|TRBJ2-3|-|-
TGTGCCAGCAGCTTAGGGAGCGGAGATACGCAGTATTTT
CASSLGSGDTQYF
>TRBV5-6|TRBJ1-2|-|-
TGTGCCAGCAGCTTGTACCCCAGGGATAAGGTTAGCTACACCTTC
CASSLYPRDKVSYTF
>TRBV11-2|TRBJ1-2|-|once
TGTGCCAGCAGCGAGGGGCAGGGACAATATGGCTACACCTTC
CASSEGQGQYGYTF
>TRBV9|TRBJ2-2|TRBD1|-
TGTGCCAGCAGCGTAGAGGGGGCGAATACCGGGGAGCTGTTTTTT
CASSVEGANTGELFF
>TRBV29-1|TRBJ1-1|TRBD1|once
TGCAGCGTTGAAGGACAGGGCTACACTGAAGCTTTCTTT
CSVEGQGYTEAFF
>TRBV5-1|TRBJ1-4|TRBD1|once
TGCGCCAGCAGCAGGACAGGGGGCGAGGAAAAACTGTTTTTT
CASSRTGGEEKLFF
>TRBV3-1/TRBV3-2|TRBJ1-3|-|once
TGTGCCAGCAGTCATGGTGGCAACACCATATATTTT
CASSHGGNTIYF
>TRBV11-3|TRBJ2-5|-|-
TGTGCCAGCAGCTCAAGGGGGGGCGGAGAGACCCAGTACTTC
CASSSRGGGETQYF
>TRBV12-5|TRBJ1-5|TRBD1|-
TGTGCTAGTGCCCCTCCGACAGGGGCTAGCAATCAGCCCCAGCATTTT
CASAPPTGASNQPQHF
>TRBV6-5|TRBJ2-3|TRBD2|-
TGTGCCAGCGGGACTAGCGGGAGCGACACAGATACGCAGTATTTT
CASGTSGSDTDTQYF
>TRBV21-1|TRBJ1-3|-|-
TGTGCCAGCAGCAAAGCCGGACCTCGGGGGTCTGGAAACACCATATATTTT
CASSKAGPRGSGNTIYF
>TRBV6-2/TRBV6-3|TRBJ1-5|TRBD1|-
TGTGCCAGCAGTTACCTCCGGACAGGGAAAAATAGCAATCAGCCCCAGCATTTT
CASSYLRTGKNSNQPQHF
>TRBV4-1|TRBJ2-2|-|-
TGCGCCAGCAGCCTCGGGACTCTGAACACCGGGGAGCTGTTTTTT
CASSLGTLNTGELFF
>TRBV9|TRBJ2-7|-|few
TGTGCCAGCAGCGTAAGCCCCGGGAAACCCTACGAGCAGTACTTC
CASSVSPGKPYEQYF
>TRBV30|TRBJ1-2|-|-
TGTGCCACCTTCACCGTCGCGGGGTTAGGCTACACCTTC
CATFTVAGLGYTF
>TRBV5-1|TRBJ2-5|TRBD1|-
TGCGCCAGCAGCTTGGGGACAGGCCAAGAGACCCAGTACTTC
CASSLGTGQETQYF
>TRBV29-1|TRBJ1-4|-|-
TGCAGCGCCCAAACGACGCGGGATGAAAAACTGTTTTTT
CSAQTTRDEKLFF
>TRBV5-6|TRBJ1-1|-|-
TGTGCCAGCAGCTTGAACCACAGAGTCTACTTGAACACTGAAGCTTTCTTT
CASSLNHRVYLNTEAFF
>TRBV30|TRBJ2-5|TRBD1|-
TGTGCCTGGAGTCCAGGGGGAAAGACCCAGTACTTC
CAWSPGGKTQYF
>TRBV11-1|TRBJ1-2|TRBD1|-
TGTGCCAGCAGCGGAAGACAGGGTACGAGTTATGGCTACACCTTC
CASSGRQGTSYGYTF
>TRBV7-9|TRBJ2-5|-|-
TGTGCCAGCAGCTTACATAGCGGAGCGCTCCAAGAGACCCAGTACTTC
CASSLHSGALQETQYF